Listed below are T cell receptor beta chains from one sample, sequenced in a study of graft-versus-host responses after intestinal transplantation. Clones were sequenced by immunoSEQ multiplex PCR, and TCRdb holds only the in-frame ones, with some missing. The sample contains about 30,000 clones, 87% of which appear only once. The material sequenced was PBMCs, taken about 460 days after intestinal transplantation. These receptors were collected from a human patient who received an intestinal transplant, so some T cells may come from the graft donor. The CDR3 runs from the conserved cysteine through the conserved F or W. The order of the fields is D gene, V gene, J gene, clone size, CDR3 DNA, CDR3 protein. The D gene is left open where the match is weak. A clone size is listed for some rows: how often the clone was seen (once, few, many), or a class if it is expanded.

d_call: NA
v_call: TRBV11-3
j_call: TRBJ1-1
clone_size: NA
cdr3_nt: TGTGCCAGCAGCTTAGCGGCAGGGAGTATCCACACTGAAGCTTTCTTT
cdr3_aa: CASSLAAGSIHTEAFF

d_call: NA
v_call: TRBV4-1
j_call: TRBJ1-2
clone_size: NA
cdr3_nt: TGCGCCAGCAGCCAAGGGAACCCAGGGGGCTACACCTTC
cdr3_aa: CASSQGNPGGYTF

d_call: TRBD1
v_call: TRBV7-9
j_call: TRBJ1-4
clone_size: NA
cdr3_nt: TGTGCCAGCAGCGCCCGGACAGGGGGCAGTAATGAAAAACTGTTTTTT
cdr3_aa: CASSARTGGSNEKLFF

d_call: NA
v_call: TRBV7-9
j_call: TRBJ1-3
clone_size: NA
cdr3_nt: TGTGCCAGCAGCTTAGGGGACCTCTCTGGAAACACCATATATTTT
cdr3_aa: CASSLGDLSGNTIYF

d_call: TRBD1
v_call: TRBV30
j_call: TRBJ1-1
clone_size: once
cdr3_nt: TGTGCCTGGGGGACAGGTTACACTGAAGCTTTCTTT
cdr3_aa: CAWGTGYTEAFF

d_call: NA
v_call: TRBV7-9
j_call: TRBJ1-4
clone_size: NA
cdr3_nt: TGTGCCAGCAGCTTATCGGGAGTCGGGCCTGAAAAACTGTTTTTT
cdr3_aa: CASSLSGVGPEKLFF

d_call: NA
v_call: TRBV5-4
j_call: TRBJ1-2
clone_size: NA
cdr3_nt: TGTGCCAGCAGCGTACCCGGGACACTGGCTGGCTACACCTTC
cdr3_aa: CASSVPGTLAGYTF

d_call: TRBD2
v_call: TRBV5-4
j_call: TRBJ2-2
clone_size: NA
cdr3_nt: TGTGCCAGCAGCTTGGTCCGGGAGGACGGGGAGCTGTTTTTT
cdr3_aa: CASSLVREDGELFF

d_call: NA
v_call: TRBV7-2
j_call: TRBJ1-2
clone_size: NA
cdr3_nt: TGTGCCAGCAGCCATCCCGGCGCGAACTATGGCTACACCTTC
cdr3_aa: CASSHPGANYGYTF

d_call: NA
v_call: TRBV6-1
j_call: TRBJ1-5
clone_size: NA
cdr3_nt: TGTGCCAGCAGTGAGCAGCGGGGATACACAGATACGCAGCATTTT
cdr3_aa: CASSEQRGYTDTQHF

d_call: NA
v_call: TRBV28
j_call: TRBJ1-5
clone_size: once
cdr3_nt: TGTGCCAGCAGTTTGTTGGTGGCAAGAATTGGTCCCCAGCATTTT
cdr3_aa: CASSLLVARIGPQHF

d_call: NA
v_call: TRBV9
j_call: TRBJ2-1
clone_size: NA
cdr3_nt: TGTGCCAGCAGCGCAAATATGGAATACTACAATGAGCAGTTCTTC
cdr3_aa: CASSANMEYYNEQFF

d_call: TRBD1
v_call: TRBV19
j_call: TRBJ1-3
clone_size: NA
cdr3_nt: TGTGCCAGTAGTATACTCCCTACCAACAGGGGGCCGGACACCATATATTTT
cdr3_aa: CASSILPTNRGPDTIYF

d_call: NA
v_call: TRBV5-1
j_call: TRBJ2-1
clone_size: NA
cdr3_nt: TGCGCCAGCAGCCTCACTATCCCGACCTCTTACAATGAGCAGTTCTTC
cdr3_aa: CASSLTIPTSYNEQFF

d_call: TRBD1
v_call: TRBV2
j_call: TRBJ1-2
clone_size: NA
cdr3_nt: TGTGCCAGCAGCGACGACCGAACCTTGACAGGGTCGGATGGCTACACCTTC
cdr3_aa: CASSDDRTLTGSDGYTF

d_call: NA
v_call: TRBV5-1
j_call: TRBJ2-7
clone_size: NA
cdr3_nt: TGCGCCAGCAGCTTGAGCCTAGGCTACGAGCAGTACTTC
cdr3_aa: CASSLSLGYEQYF

d_call: TRBD2
v_call: TRBV14
j_call: TRBJ2-7
clone_size: NA
cdr3_nt: TGTGCCAGCAGCTCAACCGCCGGGACTAGGACCCCCTACGAGCAGTACTTC
cdr3_aa: CASSSTAGTRTPYEQYF

d_call: TRBD1
v_call: TRBV11-2
j_call: TRBJ1-4
clone_size: NA
cdr3_nt: TGTGCCAGCAGCCCAGGACAGGGGAGGGATGAAAAACTGTTTTTT
cdr3_aa: CASSPGQGRDEKLFF

d_call: TRBD1
v_call: TRBV19
j_call: TRBJ1-2
clone_size: NA
cdr3_nt: TGTGCCAGTAGACCCCGTCAGGGGGCTTGGGACTATGGCTACACCTTC
cdr3_aa: CASRPRQGAWDYGYTF

d_call: TRBD1
v_call: TRBV7-2
j_call: TRBJ2-5
clone_size: NA
cdr3_nt: TGTGCCAGCAGCTCGGACAGGGTGAGGCAAGAGACCCAGTACTTC
cdr3_aa: CASSSDRVRQETQYF

d_call: NA
v_call: TRBV10-3
j_call: TRBJ1-2
clone_size: NA
cdr3_nt: TGTGCCATTAGGGGAGGAGGCTACACCTTC
cdr3_aa: CAIRGGGYTF

d_call: TRBD1
v_call: TRBV7-9
j_call: TRBJ2-6
clone_size: NA
cdr3_nt: TGTGCCAGCAGACTCCTGGGACAGGGGGTATCTGGGGCCAACGTCCTGACTTTC
cdr3_aa: CASRLLGQGVSGANVLTF

d_call: NA
v_call: TRBV7-3
j_call: TRBJ2-2
clone_size: NA
cdr3_nt: TGTGCCAGCAGCTCCAAGGCTAGCTTAAACACCGGGGAGCTGTTTTTT
cdr3_aa: CASSSKASLNTGELFF

d_call: NA
v_call: TRBV6-5
j_call: TRBJ2-7
clone_size: NA
cdr3_nt: TGTGCCAGCAGAAGCACGGGTTGGGAGCAGTACTTC
cdr3_aa: CASRSTGWEQYF

d_call: NA
v_call: TRBV5-5
j_call: TRBJ1-2
clone_size: NA
cdr3_nt: TGTGCCAGCAGCTTGGTTGTGGGGGCTGACTGTGGCTACACCTTC
cdr3_aa: CASSLVVGADCGYTF

d_call: NA
v_call: TRBV5-8
j_call: TRBJ1-5
clone_size: once
cdr3_nt: TGTGCCAGCAGCTTGGTGAGAGGGTCTGGGCAGCCCCAGCATTTT
cdr3_aa: CASSLVRGSGQPQHF

d_call: TRBD1
v_call: TRBV19
j_call: TRBJ2-7
clone_size: NA
cdr3_nt: TGTGCCAGTAGTATCAGTCGGACAGGGTCCTACGAGCAGTACTTC
cdr3_aa: CASSISRTGSYEQYF

d_call: TRBD2
v_call: TRBV7-9
j_call: TRBJ2-2
clone_size: NA
cdr3_nt: TGTGCCAGCAGCGCGACTAGCGGGAGCACCGGGGAGCTGTTTTTT
cdr3_aa: CASSATSGSTGELFF

d_call: NA
v_call: TRBV10-3
j_call: TRBJ2-7
clone_size: NA
cdr3_nt: TGTGCCACCAAGGGCAGGGATTCCTACGAGCAGTACTTC
cdr3_aa: CATKGRDSYEQYF

d_call: TRBD2
v_call: TRBV14
j_call: TRBJ2-3
clone_size: NA
cdr3_nt: TGTGCCAGCAGCCATGGCGGGAGCCCGCATACGCAGTATTTT
cdr3_aa: CASSHGGSPHTQYF

d_call: TRBD2
v_call: TRBV28
j_call: TRBJ2-1
clone_size: NA
cdr3_nt: TGTGCCAGCAGGCGAGCGGGAGGGAATCTCAATGAGCAGTTCTTC
cdr3_aa: CASRRAGGNLNEQFF

d_call: NA
v_call: TRBV19
j_call: TRBJ1-5
clone_size: NA
cdr3_nt: TGTGCCAGTAGTCCCCTGTCCGGCGCGGTGGGCAATCAGCCCCAGCATTTT
cdr3_aa: CASSPLSGAVGNQPQHF

d_call: NA
v_call: TRBV6-5
j_call: TRBJ2-2
clone_size: NA
cdr3_nt: TGTGCCAGCAGTTACTCGACAGGGAACACCGGGGAGCTGTTTTTT
cdr3_aa: CASSYSTGNTGELFF

d_call: NA
v_call: TRBV7-2
j_call: TRBJ2-4
clone_size: NA
cdr3_nt: TGTGCCAGCAGCTTAGTTGGCTGGCAGGGTAAAAACATTCAGTACTTC
cdr3_aa: CASSLVGWQGKNIQYF

d_call: TRBD1
v_call: TRBV5-1
j_call: TRBJ1-5
clone_size: NA
cdr3_nt: TGCGCCAGCAGCCCGACGGGACAGAGCTATCAGCCCCAGCATTTT
cdr3_aa: CASSPTGQSYQPQHF

d_call: NA
v_call: TRBV11-2
j_call: TRBJ1-6
clone_size: NA
cdr3_nt: TGTGCCAGCAGCTTACAATTTAATAATTCACCCCTCCACTTT
cdr3_aa: CASSLQFNNSPLHF

d_call: TRBD2
v_call: TRBV11-2
j_call: TRBJ2-7
clone_size: NA
cdr3_nt: TGTGCCAGCAGCTTAAGGGAGGGAGCCGAGCAGTACTTC
cdr3_aa: CASSLREGAEQYF

d_call: NA
v_call: TRBV2
j_call: TRBJ1-1
clone_size: NA
cdr3_nt: TGTGCCAGCAGTGTAGTCAGGGTTGCTTTCTTT
cdr3_aa: CASSVVRVAFF

d_call: NA
v_call: TRBV6-1
j_call: TRBJ1-2
clone_size: NA
cdr3_nt: TGTGCCAGCAGTGAAAGGTGGGAGGATAACTATGGCTACACCTTC
cdr3_aa: CASSERWEDNYGYTF

d_call: NA
v_call: TRBV9
j_call: TRBJ2-1
clone_size: NA
cdr3_nt: TGTGCCAGCAGCGTAGTGGGATACACAGAGATATACAATGAGCAGTTCTTC
cdr3_aa: CASSVVGYTEIYNEQFF

d_call: TRBD2
v_call: TRBV4-1
j_call: TRBJ2-1
clone_size: NA
cdr3_nt: TGCGCCAGCAGCCAATCTAGCGGGTACTACAATGAGCAGTTCTTC
cdr3_aa: CASSQSSGYYNEQFF

d_call: TRBD2
v_call: TRBV7-2
j_call: TRBJ2-1
clone_size: NA
cdr3_nt: TGTGCCAGCAGCTTATTGGGGCGGGGGGTCCAACGGGTCGATGAGCAGTTCTTC
cdr3_aa: CASSLLGRGVQRVDEQFF

d_call: NA
v_call: TRBV15
j_call: TRBJ2-7
clone_size: NA
cdr3_nt: TGTGCCACCAGCAGGGGAGCAGGGGTGGAAGAGCAGTACTTC
cdr3_aa: CATSRGAGVEEQYF

d_call: NA
v_call: TRBV4-1
j_call: TRBJ2-7
clone_size: few
cdr3_nt: TGCGCCAGCAGCCAAGAGGCAGAGAGTTCCTACGAGCAGTACTTC
cdr3_aa: CASSQEAESSYEQYF

d_call: NA
v_call: TRBV28
j_call: TRBJ2-7
clone_size: NA
cdr3_nt: TGTGCCAGCAGTAAAGGACGGGTCGCCTACGAGCAGTACTTC
cdr3_aa: CASSKGRVAYEQYF

d_call: NA
v_call: TRBV28
j_call: TRBJ1-5
clone_size: NA
cdr3_nt: TGTGCCAGCAGTTTCTCGCCCCCGGAGAATCAGCCCCAGCATTTT
cdr3_aa: CASSFSPPENQPQHF

d_call: TRBD2
v_call: TRBV2
j_call: TRBJ2-5
clone_size: NA
cdr3_nt: TGTGCCAGCAGTGGCCCCCGGGGGGTTGAGACCCAGTACTTC
cdr3_aa: CASSGPRGVETQYF

d_call: NA
v_call: TRBV9
j_call: TRBJ2-7
clone_size: NA
cdr3_nt: TGTGCCAGCAGCGCTCAGGACTACTCCTACGAGCAGTACTTC
cdr3_aa: CASSAQDYSYEQYF